This T cell receptor (beta chain) was identified during a study of long-term antiretroviral therapy in people with HIV. Study-level background: The 2015 immediate-ART recommendation came about a decade after the earliest samples.

Between the trimmed V and J ends, which lost 3 bases and 4 bases, there was a span of 14 bases. The CDR3 is 14 amino acids. The V gene's germline CDR1 is SGDLS and CDR2 YYNGEE. Study-wide findings and caveats: ART adherence, viral resistance and therapy changes went unrecorded.

The assay, immunoSEQ v3.0, was run at survey level. Sequencing was performed with immunoSEQ multiplex PCR; in TCRdb, only in-frame clones are kept and a portion is missing. The table records 25,000 to 35,000 clones, roughly 92% of them present only once. On this clone itself: Its antigen remains unknown.

Sequenced material: unsorted PBMCs, taken about 6.7 years after starting antiretroviral therapy. This receptor was obtained from a woman between 35 and 50 years old with HIV. The chain employs TRBV9 and TRBJ2-7; D possibly matches TRBD1 or TRBD2 (5 bases each). CDR3 loop: CASSERDGSYEQYF. CDR3 coding DNA: TGTGCCAGCAGCGAGAGGGACGGATCGTACGAGCAGTACTTC.